This TCR beta chain was recorded in a study of T cell responses to AZD1222 COVID-19 vaccine. Study-wide points: In a largely white British group with more females than males, clonal diversity was possibly underestimated.

On this clone itself: Antigen unknown.

V dropped 3 bases and J dropped 9; count of bases not matched to a gene: 5. This CDR3 contains 13 residues. Germline CDR1 LGHNA, CDR2 YSLEER. The table came from immunoSEQ multiplex PCR; TCRdb's copy has only in-frame clones and leaves some out. The sample has more than 100,000 clones; around 92% are singletons. The chain employs TRBV4-3 and TRBJ2-4; 7 bases agree with TRBD1. This material consisted of peripheral blood, taken on day 0 of AZD1222 vaccination. The TCR was taken from an adult in good health. The CDR3 region is CASSQTGLGIQYF. CDR3 sequence (DNA): TGCGCCAGCAGCCAGACAGGGCTGGGCATTCAGTACTTC.